Included here is one T cell receptor (beta chain) sequence, with context. As yet, its antigen is unknown. The junction and the germline gene differ at one end; a read error may be behind it. The V gene's germline CDR1 is MNHEY and CDR2 SVGEGT. The CDR3 runs 15 residues. RNA transcripts provided the template for amplifying TCR beta CDR3 regions. First-round RT-PCR used HTBI primers; second-round multiplex PCR followed. Via MiXCR, TCRdb re-called the multiplex PCR reads, giving one row per CDR3 protein. This table has some 160,000 distinct CDR3 sequences, approximately 40% appearing once. This record belongs to a study of Graves' ophthalmopathy and Graves' hyperthyroidism. Study results and limitations: Also, most clonotypes expanded in the thyroid above 0.001 frequency appeared in blood. Discrimination between ophthalmopathy and stable hyperthyroidism by a 13-signature model showed about 88% sensitivity and 65% to 84% specificity. Its predictions of ophthalmopathy progression gave the model 55% to 71% sensitivity and 72% to 85% specificity.

The receptor's source is a man aged 30 to 39 with Graves' ophthalmopathy. The V and J genes are TRBV6-2 or TRBV6-3 and TRBJ1-2; D is perhaps TRBD1 (6 bases). Source material: peripheral blood. CDR3 loop: CASSYSPSTGNGYTF. CDR3 DNA: TGTGCCAGCAGCTACTCACCTTCAACAGGGAACGGCTACACCTTC.